A single sample gave rise to the 11 T cell receptor beta chains below, sequenced in a study of OX40 agonist ivuxolimab in advanced cancers. Library prep was done by the immunoSEQ multiplex PCR assay. The table was pulled from immuneACCESS by TCRdb, which kept in-frame rearrangements only. Such tables lose some clones; where checked, under half of the loss comes from unresolved V genes, and the rest has no known cause. This sample gives tens of thousands of clones in total; roughly 90% of them show up just once. Approximately 4.6% of the sample lies in the top ten. The specimen was CD4+ or CD8+ T cells sorted from blood, collected in a trial of the OX40 agonist ivuxolimab. These receptors all stem from an adult with an advanced solid tumor such as melanoma, head and neck, liver or kidney cancer.

V is TRBV18 and J is TRBJ2-2; D unresolved. This CDR3 spans 14 amino acids. Trimming took off 9 bases at V and 2 bases at J, with 13 bases between the two ends. Germline V gene lookup returns CDR1 KGHSH and CDR2 LQKENI. The CDR3 reads CARQRVVNTGELFF. CDR3 bases: TGTGCCAGACAAAGGGTTGTCAACACCGGGGAGCTGTTTTTT.

The V and J genes are TRBV5-1 and TRBJ2-7, with D tentatively TRBD1 (5 bases). Germline CDR1 SGHRS, CDR2 YFSETQ. The CDR3 is 15 amino acids. V lost 0 bases and J lost 0, with 10 bases in between. CDR3 amino acids: CASSLEGHSSYEQYF. Here the CDR3 DNA reads TGCGCCAGCAGCTTGGAGGGGCACAGCTCCTACGAGCAGTACTTC.

This chain links TRBV9 with TRBJ1-2; D unresolved. This CDR3 spans 14 amino acids. The V gene lost 0 bases and the J gene lost 4 bases, with 10 bases spanning the gap. Germline V CDR1 and CDR2: SGDLS, YYNGEE. The CDR3 region is CASSVGGQAYGYTF. Here the CDR3 DNA reads TGTGCCAGCAGCGTAGGGGGTCAGGCCTATGGCTACACCTTC.

This clone was observed a few times. The genes are TRBV29-1 and TRBJ2-1; D unclear. The CDR3 has 14 amino acids. V dropped 5 bases and J dropped 3 bases, with 14 bases sitting between them. Germline loops: CDR1 SQVTM, CDR2 ANQGSEA. Here the CDR3 reads CSVPPELFYNEQFF. In nucleotides, the CDR3 is TGCAGCGTTCCTCCCGAGCTGTTCTACAATGAGCAGTTCTTC.

J is TRBJ2-5 and V is TRBV14, with D possibly being TRBD1 or TRBD2 (5 bases each). CDR1 is SGHDN, CDR2 FVKESK, per germline. The CDR3 loop spans 13 amino acids. Trimming pared 6 bases from V and 4 bases from J, leaving 12 bases between. The DNA for the CDR3 is TGTGCCAGCAGACTATCCGGGACAGAGACCCAGTACTTC. Protein: CASRLSGTETQYF.

J is TRBJ1-2 and V is TRBV5-1; 8 nucleotides align to TRBD1. The length of the CDR3 is 15 residues. The germline V gene encodes CDR1 SGHRS and CDR2 YFSETQ. Trimming at V came to 4 bases and at J to 2 bases, leaving 7 bases not matched to a gene. The DNA for the CDR3 is TGCGCCAGCAGCCTTGGGACAGGACCCAACTATGGCTACACCTTC. This gives the protein CASSLGTGPNYGYTF.

The J gene is TRBJ2-7, the V gene TRBV10-2; 10 nucleotides line up with TRBD1. The CDR3 is made up of 15 amino acids. Germline V CDR1 and CDR2: WSHSY, SAAADI. After removal of 7 bases from V and 3 bases from J, the junction contained 9 bases not matched to a gene. CDR3 DNA sequence: TGCGCCAGCATCGCCGGGACAGGGGAATTCTACGAGCAGTACTTC. Translating gives CASIAGTGEFYEQYF.

The chain recombines TRBV10-1 with TRBJ1-3; 9 bases are a match to TRBD1. Germline CDR1 and CDR2: WNHNN and SYGVQD (reference sequence). The CDR3 spans 16 residues. Trimming cost V 8 bases and J 0 bases; bases outside gene matches: 8. CDR3 region: CASGKGQGFSGNTIYF. The CDR3, as DNA: TGCGCCAGCGGAAAGGGACAGGGTTTCTCTGGAAACACCATATATTTT.

Only a few counts were recorded for this clone. The CDR3 region has the DNA TGTGCCAGCAGTTTTAATCCGGGTCTAGGCAATCAGCCCCAGCATTTT. Translation: CASSFNPGLGNQPQHF. The chain uses TRBV27 and TRBJ1-5; unclear D gene. CDR1 is MNHEY, CDR2 SMNVEV, per germline (reference sequence). This CDR3 spans 16 amino acids. Between the trimmed V and J ends, which lost 3 bases and 2 bases, there was a span of 14 bases.

The chain combines TRBV6-1 with TRBJ1-6; D gene ambiguous. V was clipped by 7 bases and J by 3 bases, with 10 bases between them. Germline V gene sequence: CDR1 MNHNS, CDR2 SASEGT. This CDR3 region has 14 residues. CDR3 coding DNA: TGTGCCAGCACTCAACGGAGCTATAATTCACCCCTCCACTTT. Protein: CASTQRSYNSPLHF.

The V gene is TRBV29-1, the J gene TRBJ1-1, with unresolved D. V was clipped by 4 bases and J by 5 bases, with 11 bases between them. CDR1 and CDR2 (germline): SQVTM, ANQGSEA. The CDR3 loop spans 12 amino acids. The CDR3 sequence is CSVVRVRTEAFF. CDR3 sequence (DNA): TGCAGCGTTGTGAGGGTAAGAACTGAAGCTTTCTTT.